This T cell receptor (beta chain) emerged from a study of T cells after posttransplantation cyclophosphamide. Busulfan-fludarabine conditioning, marrow transplant, and cyclophosphamide on days +3 and +4 were administered. The data were produced by immunoSEQ multiplex PCR, yet TCRdb's version contains in-frame clones alone and is incomplete. Of approximately 3,200 clones listed, 74% are singletons. The germline gives CDR1 SGDLS, CDR2 YYNGEE. The trim removed 3 bases at V and 3 bases at J, leaving 8 bases unmatched. The CDR3 spans 15 residues. As for this clone: Its antigen is currently unknown.

Findings and caveats of the study: Recipient CMV seropositivity and CMV reactivation strongly tracked TRB clonality. Skin or GI-infiltrating T cells shared few TRB sequences with blood. Donor CD8+ memory clones often dominated recipient blood repertoires at later times.

The source material was PBMCs, sampled after allogeneic stem cell transplant with posttransplant cyclophosphamide. The chain joins TRBV9 to TRBJ1-2, with 7 bases lining up with TRBD1. The source of this sequence is a female patient aged 50-59 years who received an allogeneic stem cell transplant from a related donor, was CMV-positive, and had no GVHD. Some T cells may be the graft donor's. The CDR3 region has the DNA TGTGCCAGCAGCGCGACAGGGACGCTAGACTATGGCTACACCTTC. Its protein product is CASSATGTLDYGYTF.